The clone carrying this TCR beta chain was counted between two and nine times. As yet, its antigen is unknown. These data originate in a study of glioma-infiltrating T cells. Regarding the study as a whole: Only very few CDR3 sequences appeared in both tissue and blood.

This CDR3 has 14 amino acids. Germline trimming cut 3 bases from V and 6 bases from J; bases unmatched to any gene: 5. The germline V gene has CDR1 ENHRY and CDR2 SYGVKD. TCR alpha and beta CDR3 regions were amplified from RNA using iRepertoire nested multiplex PCR. TCRdb re-called the multiplex PCR reads with MiXCR, one entry per CDR3 protein. Among 100,000 to 150,000 distinct CDR3 sequences, 20% to 25% were seen once, and the ten largest hold approximately 16%. The clonotype originates from a human donor with low-grade glioma or glioblastoma, undergoing nonglioma brain surgery, or in good health (not recorded which). The J gene is TRBJ2-7, the V gene TRBV10-3, with 10 bases lining up with TRBD1. The sequenced sample consisted of glioma tissue, nonneoplastic brain tissue, or PBMCs (not recorded which). The CDR3 bases are TGTGCCATCAGTGACGAAGACAGGGGGCCCGAGCAGTACTTC. Translated: CAISDEDRGPEQYF.